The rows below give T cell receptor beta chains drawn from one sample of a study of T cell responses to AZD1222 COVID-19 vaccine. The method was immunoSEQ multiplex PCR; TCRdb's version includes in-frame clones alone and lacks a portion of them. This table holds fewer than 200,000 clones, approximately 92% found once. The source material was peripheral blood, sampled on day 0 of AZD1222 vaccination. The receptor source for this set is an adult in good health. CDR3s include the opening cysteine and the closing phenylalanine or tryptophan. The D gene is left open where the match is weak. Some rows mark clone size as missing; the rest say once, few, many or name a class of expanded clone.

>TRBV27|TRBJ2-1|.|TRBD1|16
CASSIPGQGLRNEQFF
TGTGCCAGCAGTATCCCGGGACAGGGATTAAGGAATGAGCAGTTCTTC
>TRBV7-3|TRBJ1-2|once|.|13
CASSLTSTSGYTF
TGTGCCAGCAGCTTAACCTCGACGTCTGGCTACACCTTC
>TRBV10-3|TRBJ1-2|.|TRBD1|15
CAISEPGQGRGGYTF
TGTGCCATCAGTGAGCCCGGACAGGGGAGGGGTGGCTACACCTTC
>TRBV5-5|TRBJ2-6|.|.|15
CASSPALSGANVLTF
TGTGCCAGCAGCCCTGCTCTCTCTGGGGCCAACGTCCTGACTTTC
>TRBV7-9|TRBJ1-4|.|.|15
CASSRAGENNEKLFF
TGTGCCAGCAGCCGCGCGGGAGAAAATAATGAAAAACTGTTTTTT
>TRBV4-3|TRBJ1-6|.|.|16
CASSQDPISNNSPLHF
TGCGCCAGCAGCCAAGATCCTATCAGCAATAATTCACCCCTCCACTTT
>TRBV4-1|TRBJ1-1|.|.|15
CASSQSSLTGTEAFF
TGCGCCAGCAGCCAAAGCTCCCTTACTGGCACTGAAGCTTTCTTT
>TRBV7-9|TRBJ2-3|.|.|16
CASSPPPGPSTDTQYF
TGTGCCAGCAGCCCCCCCCCGGGACCTAGCACAGATACGCAGTATTTT
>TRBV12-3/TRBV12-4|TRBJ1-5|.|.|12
CASSLQDQPQHF
TGTGCCAGCAGTTTACAAGATCAGCCCCAGCATTTT
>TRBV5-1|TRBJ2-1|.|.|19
CASRLTIGGGGSSYNEQFF
TGCGCCAGCAGACTTACGATCGGGGGCGGAGGAAGCTCCTACAATGAGCAGTTCTTC
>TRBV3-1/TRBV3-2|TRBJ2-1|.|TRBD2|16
CASSQTTSGRGGEQFF
TGTGCCAGCAGCCAAACTACTAGCGGGAGGGGTGGTGAGCAGTTCTTC
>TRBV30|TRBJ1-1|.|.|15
CAWSAQEAGNTEAFF
TGTGCCTGGAGTGCCCAGGAGGCGGGAAACACTGAAGCTTTCTTT
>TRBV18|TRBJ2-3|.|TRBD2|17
CASSPPGTSGRTDTQYF
TGTGCCAGCTCACCACCGGGGACTAGCGGGAGGACAGATACGCAGTATTTT
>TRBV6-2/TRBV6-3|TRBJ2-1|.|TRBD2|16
CASSYSVAGAKDEQFF
TGTGCCAGCAGTTACTCGGTAGCGGGGGCCAAGGATGAGCAGTTCTTC
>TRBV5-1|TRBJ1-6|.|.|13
CASSPSEEAPLHF
TGCGCCAGCAGCCCATCGGAGGAGGCACCCCTCCACTTT
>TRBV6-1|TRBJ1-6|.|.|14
CASSEVPVNSPLHF
TGTGCCAGCAGTGAAGTTCCGGTCAATTCACCCCTCCACTTT
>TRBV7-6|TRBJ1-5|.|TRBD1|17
CASSLAAPGGQGQPQHF
TGTGCCAGCAGCTTAGCCGCGCCGGGGGGACAGGGTCAGCCCCAGCATTTT
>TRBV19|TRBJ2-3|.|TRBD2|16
CASSKIAGGSTDTQYF
TGTGCCAGTAGTAAGATAGCGGGGGGGAGCACAGATACGCAGTATTTT
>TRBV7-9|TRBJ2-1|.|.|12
CASSSTEDEQFF
TGTGCCAGCAGCTCTACTGAAGATGAGCAGTTCTTC
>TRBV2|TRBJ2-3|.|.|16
CASSEGQIIHTDTQYF
TGTGCCAGCAGTGAAGGTCAGATCATACACACAGATACGCAGTATTTT
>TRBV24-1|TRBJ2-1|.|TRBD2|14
CATSAAGAIHEQFF
TGTGCCACCAGTGCTGCGGGAGCCATCCATGAGCAGTTCTTC
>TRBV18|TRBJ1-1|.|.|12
CASSPGGQEAFF
TGTGCCAGCTCACCAGGCGGGCAGGAAGCTTTCTTT
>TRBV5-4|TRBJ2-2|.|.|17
CASSLGLGEQVTGELFF
TGTGCCAGCAGCTTGGGTCTGGGGGAGCAGGTCACCGGGGAGCTGTTTTTT
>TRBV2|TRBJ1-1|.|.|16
CASNGGALRGNTEAFF
TGTGCCAGCAATGGCGGTGCTCTACGGGGGAACACTGAAGCTTTCTTT
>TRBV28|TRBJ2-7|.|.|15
CASRSYRTSSYEQYF
TGTGCCAGCAGATCCTACAGGACGAGCTCCTACGAGCAGTACTTC
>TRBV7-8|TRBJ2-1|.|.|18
CASSLGRPGLTFYNEQFF
TGTGCCAGCAGCTTAGGGCGGCCCGGCCTCACCTTCTACAATGAGCAGTTCTTC
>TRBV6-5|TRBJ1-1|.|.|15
CASKGPRQLNTEAFF
TGTGCCAGCAAAGGGCCGAGGCAGTTGAACACTGAAGCTTTCTTT
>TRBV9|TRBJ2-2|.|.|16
CASSQMSGRLTGELFF
TGTGCCAGCAGCCAGATGAGCGGGCGCCTGACCGGGGAGCTGTTTTTT
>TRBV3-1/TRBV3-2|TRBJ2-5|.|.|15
CASSQVSGAGETQYF
TGTGCCAGCAGCCAAGTATCAGGGGCGGGGGAGACCCAGTACTTC
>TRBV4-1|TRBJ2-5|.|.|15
CASSPLGAREETQYF
TGCGCCAGCAGCCCTTTGGGGGCTCGAGAAGAGACCCAGTACTTC
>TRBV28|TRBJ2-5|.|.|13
CASSQEGRETQYF
TGTGCCAGCTCCCAGGAAGGGCGAGAGACCCAGTACTTC
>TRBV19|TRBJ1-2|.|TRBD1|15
CASRPGQLTLYGYTF
TGTGCCAGTCGACCGGGACAGCTTACTCTCTATGGCTACACCTTC
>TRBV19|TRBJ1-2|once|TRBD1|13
CASRDRVLYGYTF
TGTGCCAGTAGGGACAGGGTTTTGTATGGCTACACCTTC
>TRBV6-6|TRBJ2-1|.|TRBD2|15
CASSLSGGIYNEQFF
TGTGCCAGCAGCCTTAGCGGGGGGATATACAATGAGCAGTTCTTC
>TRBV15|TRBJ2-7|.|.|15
CATSRDTGEFYEQYF
TGTGCCACCAGCAGAGACACAGGAGAGTTCTACGAGCAGTACTTC
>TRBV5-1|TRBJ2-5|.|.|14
CASSLDGGRQTQYF
TGCGCCAGCAGCTTGGACGGAGGGCGGCAGACCCAGTACTTC
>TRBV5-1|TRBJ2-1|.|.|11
CASSAVNEQFF
TGCGCCAGCAGCGCGGTGAATGAGCAGTTCTTC
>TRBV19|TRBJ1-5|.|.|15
CASRTGPLTDQPQHF
TGTGCCAGTAGGACAGGACCCTTGACGGATCAGCCCCAGCATTTT
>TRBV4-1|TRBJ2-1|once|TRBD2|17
CASSPSGSLAAYNEQFF
TGCGCCAGCAGCCCTAGCGGCTCCCTCGCGGCCTACAATGAGCAGTTCTTC
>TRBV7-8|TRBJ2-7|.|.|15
CASSFSRGLIYEQYF
TGTGCCAGCAGCTTTTCACGAGGGTTAATCTACGAGCAGTACTTC
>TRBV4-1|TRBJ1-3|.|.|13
CASSQWKGNTIYF
TGCGCCAGCAGCCAGTGGAAAGGAAACACCATATATTTT
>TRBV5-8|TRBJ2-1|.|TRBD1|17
CASSLVQGALGYREQFF
TGTGCCAGCAGCTTGGTTCAGGGGGCCCTCGGTTATCGTGAGCAGTTCTTC